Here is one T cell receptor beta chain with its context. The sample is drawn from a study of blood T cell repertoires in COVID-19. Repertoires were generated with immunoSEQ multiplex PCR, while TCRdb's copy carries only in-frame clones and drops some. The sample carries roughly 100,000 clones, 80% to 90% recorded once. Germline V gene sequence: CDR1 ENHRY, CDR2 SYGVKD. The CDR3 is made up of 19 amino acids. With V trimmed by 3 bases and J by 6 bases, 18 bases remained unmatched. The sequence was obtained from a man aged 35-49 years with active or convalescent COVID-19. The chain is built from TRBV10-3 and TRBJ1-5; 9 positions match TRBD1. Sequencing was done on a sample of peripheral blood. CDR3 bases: TGTGCCATCAGTGACGGCGGTTTTGGGACAGGGAATAGGGGTCAGCCCCAGCATTTT. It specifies CAISDGGFGTGNRGQPQHF.